The clone carrying this T cell receptor (beta chain) was observed a handful of times. What it recognizes is unknown. This entry comes from a study of identical twins. Points from the study as a whole: Beta out-of-frame sequences showed weaker excess sharing between twins.

Looked up from germline, CDR1 is SNHLY and CDR2 is FYNNEI. This CDR3 comprises 12 residues. V was trimmed by 3 bases and J by 3 bases, leaving 5 bases between them. MiXCR, run by TCRdb on the 5' RACE reads, gives a single entry per CDR3 protein. The sample records over 500,000 distinct CDR3 sequences, about 20% being singletons. The same data also contributed to another study, on T cells expressing NK-cell markers. From that report: The study found dominant NKG2C+ clonotypes at roughly 1.0-8% of CD8+ T cells in 5 or 6 donors. The study found these clonotypes also leading the CD3+CD56-NKG2C+ fraction in a few donors.

Sequencing was done on a sample of CD4+ T cells sorted from blood. The chain has TRBV2 and TRBJ1-2; D uncertain. This sequence originates from a woman aged 18-30 years in good health. CDR3 nucleotides: TGTGCCAGCAGTGAGTCTGACTATGGCTACACCTTC. Translating gives CASSESDYGYTF. The full variable domain, rest sourced from reference TRBV2 and TRBJ1-2, is EPEVTQTPSHQVTQMGQEVILRCVPISNHLYFYWYRQILGQKVEFLVSFYNNEISEKSEIFDDQFSVERPDGSNFTLKIRSTKLEDSAMYFCASSESDYGYTFGSGTRLTVV.